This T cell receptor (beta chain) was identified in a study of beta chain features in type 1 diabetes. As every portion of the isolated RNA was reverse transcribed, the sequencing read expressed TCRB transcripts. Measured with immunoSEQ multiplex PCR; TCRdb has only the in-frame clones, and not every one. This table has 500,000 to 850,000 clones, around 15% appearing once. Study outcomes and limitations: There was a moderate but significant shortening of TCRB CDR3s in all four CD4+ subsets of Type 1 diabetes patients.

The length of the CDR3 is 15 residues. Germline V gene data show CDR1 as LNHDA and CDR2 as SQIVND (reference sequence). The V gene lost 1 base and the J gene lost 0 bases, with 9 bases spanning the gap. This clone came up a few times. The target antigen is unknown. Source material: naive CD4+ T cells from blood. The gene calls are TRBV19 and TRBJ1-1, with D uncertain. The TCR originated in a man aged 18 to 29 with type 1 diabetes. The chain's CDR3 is CASSIGVLVNTEAFF. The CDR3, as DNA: TGTGCCAGTAGTATAGGGGTCTTGGTGAACACTGAAGCTTTCTTT.